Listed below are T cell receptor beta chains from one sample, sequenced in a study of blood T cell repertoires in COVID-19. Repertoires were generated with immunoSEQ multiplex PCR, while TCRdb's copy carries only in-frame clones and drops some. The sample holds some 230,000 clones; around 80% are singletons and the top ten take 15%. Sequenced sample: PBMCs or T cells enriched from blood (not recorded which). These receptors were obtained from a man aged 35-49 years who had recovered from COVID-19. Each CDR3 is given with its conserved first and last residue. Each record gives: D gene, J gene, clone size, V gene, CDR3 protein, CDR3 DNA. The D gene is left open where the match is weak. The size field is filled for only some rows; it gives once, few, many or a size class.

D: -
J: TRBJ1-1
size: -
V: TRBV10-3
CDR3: CAIRRGGTEAFF
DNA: TGTGCCATCAGAAGGGGAGGGACTGAAGCTTTCTTT

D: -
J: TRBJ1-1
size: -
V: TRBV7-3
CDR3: CASSLSRDTEAFF
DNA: TGTGCCAGCAGCTTAAGCAGGGACACTGAAGCTTTCTTT

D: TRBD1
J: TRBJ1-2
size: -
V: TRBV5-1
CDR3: CASSLAQTGVGYTF
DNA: TGCGCCAGCAGCTTGGCCCAGACAGGGGTTGGCTACACCTTC

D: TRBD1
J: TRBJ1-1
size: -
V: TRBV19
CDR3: CASSKGQLEAFF
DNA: TGTGCCAGTAGTAAGGGACAGCTTGAAGCTTTCTTT

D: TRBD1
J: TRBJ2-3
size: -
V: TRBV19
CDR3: CASTLTGEDTQYF
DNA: TGTGCCAGTACCCTAACAGGGGAAGATACGCAGTATTTT

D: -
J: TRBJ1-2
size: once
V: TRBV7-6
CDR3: CASSPAREANYGYTF
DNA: TGTGCCAGCAGCCCGGCCAGGGAAGCTAACTATGGCTACACCTTC

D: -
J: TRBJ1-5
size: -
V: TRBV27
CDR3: CASSSGRGPSNQPQHF
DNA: TGTGCCAGCAGTTCCGGGCGGGGACCGAGCAATCAGCCCCAGCATTTT

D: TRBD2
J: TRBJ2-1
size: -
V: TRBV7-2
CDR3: CASSLGLAVNEQFF
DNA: TGTGCCAGCAGCTTAGGACTAGCGGTCAATGAGCAGTTCTTC

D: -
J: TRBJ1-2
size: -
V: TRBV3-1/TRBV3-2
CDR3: CASSPRGSYGYTF
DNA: TGTGCCAGCAGCCCCAGAGGATCCTATGGCTACACCTTC

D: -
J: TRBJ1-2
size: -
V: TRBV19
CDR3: CASSGHGDYGYTF
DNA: TGTGCCAGTAGTGGACACGGCGACTATGGCTACACCTTC

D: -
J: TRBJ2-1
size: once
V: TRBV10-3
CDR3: CAISESGGPYNEQFF
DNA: TGTGCCATCAGTGAGTCGGGGGGGCCATACAATGAGCAGTTCTTC

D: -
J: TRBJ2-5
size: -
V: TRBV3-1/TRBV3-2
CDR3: CASSRTWAVQETQYF
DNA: TGTGCCAGCAGTCGGACTTGGGCGGTCCAAGAGACCCAGTACTTC

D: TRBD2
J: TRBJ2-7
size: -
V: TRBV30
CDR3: CAWSEQRGASYEQYF
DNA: TGTGCCTGGAGCGAACAGCGGGGGGCTAGCTACGAGCAGTACTTC

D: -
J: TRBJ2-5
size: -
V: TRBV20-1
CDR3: CSASDSEVQETQYF
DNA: TGCAGTGCTAGTGACTCGGAGGTCCAAGAGACCCAGTACTTC

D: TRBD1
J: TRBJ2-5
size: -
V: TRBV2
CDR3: CASSAGLGQGGETQYF
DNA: TGTGCCAGCAGTGCCGGATTGGGACAGGGGGGAGAGACCCAGTACTTC

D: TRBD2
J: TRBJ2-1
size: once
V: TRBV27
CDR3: CASSPRRAGGVSYNEQFF
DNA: TGTGCCAGCAGTCCCCGACGAGCGGGAGGGGTATCCTACAATGAGCAGTTCTTC

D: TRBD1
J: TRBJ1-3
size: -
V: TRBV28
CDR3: CASSSPGTGSGNTIYF
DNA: TGTGCCAGCAGTTCGCCGGGGACAGGCTCTGGAAACACCATATATTTT

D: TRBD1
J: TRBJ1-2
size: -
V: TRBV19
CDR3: CASSTSDRVQGYTF
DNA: TGTGCCAGTAGTACCTCTGACAGGGTTCAAGGCTACACCTTC

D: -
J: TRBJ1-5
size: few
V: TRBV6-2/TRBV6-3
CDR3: CASSPRVWFNQPQHF
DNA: TGTGCCAGCAGCCCCAGGGTGTGGTTCAATCAGCCCCAGCATTTT

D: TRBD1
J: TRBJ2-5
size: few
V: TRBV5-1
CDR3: CASSSRTGEETQYF
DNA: TGCGCCAGCAGCTCCCGGACAGGGGAAGAGACCCAGTACTTC

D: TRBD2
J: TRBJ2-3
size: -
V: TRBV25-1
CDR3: CASRDTLAGVTDTQYF
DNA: TGTGCCAGCAGGGACACCCTAGCGGGAGTCACAGATACGCAGTATTTT

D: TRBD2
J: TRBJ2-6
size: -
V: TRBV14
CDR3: CASSLLRTSGRYGANVLTF
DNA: TGTGCCAGCAGCCTTCTCAGGACTAGCGGGAGGTATGGGGCCAACGTCCTGACTTTC

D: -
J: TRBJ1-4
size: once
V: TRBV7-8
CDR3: CASSLGRRFNEKLFF
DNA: TGTGCCAGCAGCTTAGGGAGGAGATTCAATGAAAAACTGTTTTTT

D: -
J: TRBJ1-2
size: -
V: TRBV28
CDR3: CASSRTGRDGYTF
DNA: TGTGCCAGCAGTCGAACAGGTCGAGATGGCTACACCTTC